This T cell receptor beta chain was captured by sequencing in a study of CD8 T cells in ankylosing spondylitis. In TCRdb, the 5' RACE reads were re-called with MiXCR into one record per CDR3 protein. The repertoire holds some 250,000 distinct CDR3 sequences, with 24% as singletons. This clonotype was seen repeatedly, ten times or more. Its antigen remains unidentified. The study's findings and limits: The study looked at matched synovial fluid samples from ankylosing spondylitis patients. Disease-linked clones were reported to be significantly enriched there. Within peripheral blood, clones linked to disease were CD8+ and relatively rare.

This CDR3 contains 13 residues. V gave up 4 bases and J gave up 0 bases, with 4 bases separating them. Germline values: CDR1 SQVTM, CDR2 ANQGSEA. The sequencing input was blood, either unsorted or a sorted T cell fraction (not recorded which). The receptor comes from a male donor with ankylosing spondylitis or in good health (not recorded which). The chain carries TRBV29-1 and TRBJ2-6; D unclear. CDR3 sequence reads: CSVAGSGANVLTF. The CDR3 region has the DNA TGCAGCGTTGCGGGCTCTGGGGCCAACGTCCTGACTTTC.